The clone carrying this TCR beta chain was recorded once. In the original analysis: Using reference gene primer amplification, nucleated cell counts were estimated. TCRdb keeps only in-frame clones here, not all; method: immunoSEQ multiplex PCR. V, J and clone size reflect that table, while D and trimming were determined from the DNA. This sample has about 210,000 clones, with approximately 87% found just once. This record comes from a study of blood T cell repertoires in COVID-19. About the research overall: Some COVID-19 samples were acute and others convalescent; all came from the United States, Italy and Spain. Sample material is recorded as cDNA or gDNA derived from T cells, B-cell-depleted T cells, or PBMCs.

Trimming took off 3 bases at V and 0 bases at J, with 5 bases between the two ends. The CDR3 extends over 13 amino acids. The TCR comes from a woman in her 70s with acute or convalescent COVID-19. Input material: peripheral blood. V and J are TRBV12-3 or TRBV12-4 and TRBJ1-2, with D unclear. CDR3 DNA: TGTGCCAGCAGTTTCGGGGCTAACTATGGCTACACCTTC. This encodes CASSFGANYGYTF.